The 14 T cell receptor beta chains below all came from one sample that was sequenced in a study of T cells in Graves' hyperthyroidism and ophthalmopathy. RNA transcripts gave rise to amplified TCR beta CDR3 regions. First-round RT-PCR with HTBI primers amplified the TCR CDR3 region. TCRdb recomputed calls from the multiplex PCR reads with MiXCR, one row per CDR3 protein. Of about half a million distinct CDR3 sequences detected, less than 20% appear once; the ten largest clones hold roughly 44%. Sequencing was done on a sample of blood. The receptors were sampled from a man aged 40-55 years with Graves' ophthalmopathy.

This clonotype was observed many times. The CDR3 DNA follows: TGTGCCAGCTCACCTTCGAACAGGAAGGGTGAGCAGTTCTTC. This sequence encodes CASSPSNRKGEQFF. This chain links TRBV18 with TRBJ2-1, with a tentative D call TRBD1 (5 bases). This CDR3 is built from 14 residues. Germline CDR1 is KGHSH and CDR2 is LQKENI. Trimming left V 3 bases short and J 9 bases short, with 15 bases between.

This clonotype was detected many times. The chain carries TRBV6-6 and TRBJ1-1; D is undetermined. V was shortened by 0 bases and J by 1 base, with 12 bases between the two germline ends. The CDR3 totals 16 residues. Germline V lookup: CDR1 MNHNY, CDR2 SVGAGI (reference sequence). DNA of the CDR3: TGTGCCAGCAGTTACTCGTACGGGGAGGGGAACACTGAAGCTTTCTTT. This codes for CASSYSYGEGNTEAFF.

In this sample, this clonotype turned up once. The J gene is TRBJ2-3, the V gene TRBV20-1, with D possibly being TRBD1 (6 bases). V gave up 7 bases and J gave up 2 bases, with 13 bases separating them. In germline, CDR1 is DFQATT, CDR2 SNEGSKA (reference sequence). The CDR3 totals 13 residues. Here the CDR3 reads CSGQERNTDTQYF. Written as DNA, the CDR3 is TGCAGTGGACAGGAGAGGAACACAGATACGCAGTATTTT.

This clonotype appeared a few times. The CDR3 protein is CASSPTSKYEQYF. In DNA form, the CDR3 reads TGCGCCAGCAGCCCGACTAGTAAGTACGAGCAGTACTTC. The chain is built from TRBV5-1 and TRBJ2-7; tentatively, D is TRBD2 (6 bases). Germline loops: CDR1 SGHRS, CDR2 YFSETQ. CDR3 length equals 13 residues. The V gene lost 4 bases and the J gene lost 4 bases, with 12 bases spanning the gap.

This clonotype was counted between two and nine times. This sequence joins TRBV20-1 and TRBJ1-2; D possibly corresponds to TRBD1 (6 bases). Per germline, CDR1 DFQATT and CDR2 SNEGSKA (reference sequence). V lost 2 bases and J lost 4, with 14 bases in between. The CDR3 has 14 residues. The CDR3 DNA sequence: TGCAGTGCTAGATTTTGGGACAAGGGCTATGGCTACACCTTC. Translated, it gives CSARFWDKGYGYTF.

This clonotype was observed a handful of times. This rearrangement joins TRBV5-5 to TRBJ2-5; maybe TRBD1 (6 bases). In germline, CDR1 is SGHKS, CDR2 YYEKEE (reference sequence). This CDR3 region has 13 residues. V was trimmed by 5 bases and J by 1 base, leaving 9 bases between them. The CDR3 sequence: CASRGASQETQYF. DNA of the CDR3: TGTGCCAGCAGGGGGGCGAGCCAAGAGACCCAGTACTTC.

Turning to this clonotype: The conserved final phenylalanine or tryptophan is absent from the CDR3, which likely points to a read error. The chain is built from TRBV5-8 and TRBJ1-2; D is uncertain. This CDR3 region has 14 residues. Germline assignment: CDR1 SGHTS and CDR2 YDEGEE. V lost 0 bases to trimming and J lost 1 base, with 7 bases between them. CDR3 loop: CASSLEGDNYGYTL. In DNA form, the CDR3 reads TGTGCCAGCAGCTTGGAGGGAGATAACTATGGCTACACCCTC.

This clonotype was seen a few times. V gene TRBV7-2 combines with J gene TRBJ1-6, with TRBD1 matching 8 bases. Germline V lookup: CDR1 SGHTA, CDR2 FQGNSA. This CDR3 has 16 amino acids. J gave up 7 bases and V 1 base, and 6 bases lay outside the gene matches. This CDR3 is CASSLEVRGQNSPLHF. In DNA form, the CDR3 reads TGTGCCAGCAGCTTAGAAGTCAGGGGGCAAAATTCACCCCTCCACTTT.

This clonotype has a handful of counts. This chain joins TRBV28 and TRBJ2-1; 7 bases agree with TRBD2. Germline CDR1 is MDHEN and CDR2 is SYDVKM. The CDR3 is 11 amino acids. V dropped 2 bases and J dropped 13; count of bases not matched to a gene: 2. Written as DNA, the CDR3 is TGTGCCAGCAGTTTACGGGGGGACCAGTTCTTC. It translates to CASSLRGDQFF.

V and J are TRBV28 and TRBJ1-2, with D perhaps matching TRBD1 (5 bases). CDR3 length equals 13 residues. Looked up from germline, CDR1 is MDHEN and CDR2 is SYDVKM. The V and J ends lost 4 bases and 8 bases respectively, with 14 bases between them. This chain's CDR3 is CASSWAGREGYTF. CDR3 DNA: TGTGCCAGCAGTTGGGCAGGGAGGGAGGGCTACACCTTC.

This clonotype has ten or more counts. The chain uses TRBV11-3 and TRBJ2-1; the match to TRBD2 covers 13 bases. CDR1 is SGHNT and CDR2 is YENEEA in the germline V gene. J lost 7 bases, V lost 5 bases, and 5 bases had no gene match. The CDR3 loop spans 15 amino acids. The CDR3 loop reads CASSTGTSGTNEQFF. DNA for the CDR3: TGTGCCAGCAGCACTGGGACTAGCGGGACGAATGAGCAGTTCTTC.

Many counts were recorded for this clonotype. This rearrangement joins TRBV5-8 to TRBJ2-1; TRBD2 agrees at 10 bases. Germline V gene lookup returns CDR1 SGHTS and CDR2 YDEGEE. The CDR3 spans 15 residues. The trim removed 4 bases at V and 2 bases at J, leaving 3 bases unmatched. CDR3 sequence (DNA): TGTGCCAGCAGCCGGCTAGCGGGGGCCTACAATGAGCAGTTCTTC. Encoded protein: CASSRLAGAYNEQFF.

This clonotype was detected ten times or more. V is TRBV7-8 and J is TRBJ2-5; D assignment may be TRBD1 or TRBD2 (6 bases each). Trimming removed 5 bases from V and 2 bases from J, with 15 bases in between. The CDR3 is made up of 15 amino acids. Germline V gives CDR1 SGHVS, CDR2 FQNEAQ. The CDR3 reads CASSRGRVGQETQYF. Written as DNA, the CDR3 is TGTGCCAGCAGCCGGGGGCGCGTGGGACAAGAGACCCAGTACTTC.

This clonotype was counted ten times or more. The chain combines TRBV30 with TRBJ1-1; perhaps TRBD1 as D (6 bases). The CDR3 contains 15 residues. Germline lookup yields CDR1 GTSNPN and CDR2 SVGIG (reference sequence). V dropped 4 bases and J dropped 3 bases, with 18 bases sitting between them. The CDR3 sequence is CAWNPWGGIDTEAFF. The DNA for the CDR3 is TGTGCCTGGAACCCGTGGGGGGGCATTGACACTGAAGCTTTCTTT.